Listed below are T cell receptor beta chains from one sample, sequenced in a study of cytomegalovirus exposure and HLA in healthy donors. The method was immunoSEQ multiplex PCR; TCRdb's version includes in-frame clones alone and lacks a portion of them. The table lists 84,000 or so clones, 65% to 80% of them singletons. Sequencing was done on a sample of PBMCs. Receptors originate from a man aged 25 to 40 in good health and CMV-seronegative. Both conserved end residues are trimmed from each CDR3.

J	V	CDR3
TRBJ2-1	TRBV4-3	ASTHFSASGLGEQF
TRBJ1-3	TRBV2	ASNPQGLSGNTIY
TRBJ1-3	TRBV4-2	ASSQDPDSSGNTIY
TRBJ1-4	TRBV27	ASSLIQGTGGREKLF
TRBJ1-1	TRBV7-6	ASSLGQANTEAF
TRBJ2-7	TRBV19	ASSINRYEQY
TRBJ1-5	TRBV7-8	ASSPSGYSNQPQH
TRBJ1-4	TRBV30	AWIGTGYGTNEKLF
TRBJ2-2	TRBV5-4	ASSPPDRGPYGELF
TRBJ1-4	TRBV12-5	ASGLGGQGNEKLF
TRBJ2-4	TRBV30	AWGDREIPNGVQY
TRBJ1-6	TRBV7-8	ASSPPGTGYNSPLH
TRBJ2-4	TRBV30	AWSAQGMGAKNIQY
TRBJ1-3	TRBV19	ASTPRNSGNTIY
TRBJ1-1	TRBV19	ASNIPGQGASNTEAF
TRBJ1-1	TRBV7-9	ASSSTGDRVEAF
TRBJ2-1	TRBV5-1	ASSFLQGSSYNEQF
TRBJ1-1	TRBV14	ASSRGSGTEAF
TRBJ1-2	TRBV4-1	ASSQLTGTGQPGYT
TRBJ1-1	TRBV29-1	SVTGVGTEAF
TRBJ2-7	TRBV10-2	ASSRDMTGRYEQY
TRBJ2-1	TRBV9	ASNPTSRPNEQF
TRBJ2-7	TRBV9	ASSVAQGPYEQY
TRBJ2-5	TRBV5-8	ASSLGAETQY
TRBJ2-5	TRBV2	ASVMGVYQETQY
TRBJ1-2	TRBV7-2	ASSLAGREVYGYT
TRBJ1-2	TRBV5-1	ASSLASRDGYT
TRBJ1-1	TRBV9	ASSADRGTAGTEAF
TRBJ1-1	TRBV5-1	ASSPEIGNTEAF
TRBJ2-1	TRBV6-1	ASTLGGSNEQF
TRBJ2-7	TRBV10-3	ATQTEDFNTYEQY
TRBJ2-1	TRBV5-1	ASSLVSGEFGNEQF
TRBJ1-5	TRBV19	ASSLTLGNQPQH
TRBJ1-5	TRBV30	AWSLGGDQPQH
TRBJ2-6	TRBV4-2	ASSRDKESGANVLT
TRBJ1-2	TRBV7-8	ASYMGGGNGYT
TRBJ1-6	TRBV6-5	ASSSGQGDSPLH